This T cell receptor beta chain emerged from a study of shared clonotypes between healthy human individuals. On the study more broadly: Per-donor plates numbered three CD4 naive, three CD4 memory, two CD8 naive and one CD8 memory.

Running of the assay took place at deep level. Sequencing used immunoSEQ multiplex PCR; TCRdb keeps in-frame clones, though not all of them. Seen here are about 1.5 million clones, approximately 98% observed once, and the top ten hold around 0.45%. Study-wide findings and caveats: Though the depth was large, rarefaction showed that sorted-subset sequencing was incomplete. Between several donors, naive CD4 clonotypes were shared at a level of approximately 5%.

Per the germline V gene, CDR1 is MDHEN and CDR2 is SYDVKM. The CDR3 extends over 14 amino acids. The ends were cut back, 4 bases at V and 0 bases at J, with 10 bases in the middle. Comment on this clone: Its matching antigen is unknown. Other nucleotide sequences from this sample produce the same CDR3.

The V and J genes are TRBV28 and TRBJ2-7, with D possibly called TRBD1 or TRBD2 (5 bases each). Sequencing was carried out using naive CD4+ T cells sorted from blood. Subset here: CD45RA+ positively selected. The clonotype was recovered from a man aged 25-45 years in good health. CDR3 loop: CASSSPGGSYEQYF. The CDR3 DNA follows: TGTGCCAGCAGTTCGCCTGGGGGCTCCTACGAGCAGTACTTC.